One sample yielded the 19 T cell receptor beta chains listed below, sequenced in a study of CD8 T cells in ankylosing spondylitis (dated by TCRdb to 2017 to 2019). Study-wide findings and limitations: A TCR beta motif made up of seven or eight highly homologous amino acid variants appeared to be characteristic of blood from ankylosing spondylitis patients.

No antigen has been assigned to these receptors. Libraries were prepared through 5' RACE. Sequencing was performed on an Illumina HiSeq 2500. TCRdb took the public reads, trimmed them with fastp at Q25, ran MiXCR for clone calling and kept in-frame beta chains. Every distinct CDR3 protein forms one entry, paired with its most common genes and DNA. For this sample there are around 770,000 distinct CDR3 sequences; 19% appear just once. The top ten clones comprise about 19% of the sample. The sample comprised blood, either unsorted or a sorted T cell fraction (not recorded which). These receptors were collected from a male donor with ankylosing spondylitis.

The rearrangement uses TRBV27 and TRBJ2-3, with 7 nucleotides matching TRBD1. CDR1 and CDR2 (germline): MNHEY, SMNVEV (reference sequence). Unmatched junction bases numbered 8, after V lost 5 bases and J lost 0 bases. This CDR3 is built from 16 residues. The CDR3 sequence: CASSRQGKNSTDTQYF. In DNA form, the CDR3 reads TGTGCCAGCAGTAGACAGGGAAAAAATAGCACAGATACGCAGTATTTT.

The rearrangement joins TRBV3-1 to TRBJ1-1; TRBD1 might be the D (6 bases). This CDR3 spans 15 amino acids. Germline V gene lookup returns CDR1 LGHDT and CDR2 YNNKEL (reference sequence). With 1 base removed from V and 4 bases from J, the gap between germline ends came to 13 bases. CDR3 region: CASSQGWGGGTEAFF. The CDR3 nucleotides are TGTGCCAGCAGCCAAGGCTGGGGAGGGGGCACTGAAGCTTTCTTT.

This chain joins TRBV15 and TRBJ2-2, with D uncertain. V dropped 1 base and J dropped 2 bases, with 8 bases sitting between them. This CDR3 spans 15 amino acids. Germline CDR1 reads LNHNV; CDR2 reads YYDKDF (reference sequence). CDR3 region: CATSRGYSNTGELFF. The DNA for the CDR3 is TGTGCCACCAGCAGAGGTTACAGCAACACCGGGGAGCTGTTTTTT.

This clonotype was detected only a few times. The chain carries TRBV2 and TRBJ2-1; 9 nucleotides match TRBD2. Germline values: CDR1 SNHLY, CDR2 FYNNEI. V trimming: 6 bases; J trimming: 5 bases; junction bases outside the gene matches: 8. The CDR3 loop spans 15 amino acids. CDR3 DNA sequence: TGTGCCAGCAGCGGGGAGGTAGCGGGGGACAATGAGCAGTTCTTC. This encodes CASSGEVAGDNEQFF.

The rearrangement uses TRBV29-1 and TRBJ2-7; D is ambiguous. Germline CDR1 and CDR2: SQVTM and ANQGSEA. The CDR3 loop spans 13 amino acids. Trimming took off 5 bases at V and 6 bases at J, with 17 bases between the two ends. CDR3 nucleotide sequence: TGCAGCGTTCAAGGGCTCACCTTTCGCGAGCAGTACTTC. Encoded protein: CSVQGLTFREQYF.

In this sample, this clonotype turned up many times. The chain has TRBV7-3 and TRBJ2-7, with D hard to call. This CDR3 has 10 amino acids. Germline V lookup: CDR1 SGHTA, CDR2 FQGTGA. The ends were cut back, 0 bases at V and 6 bases at J, with 0 bases in the middle. The CDR3 reads CASSLTEQYF. The CDR3 DNA reads as TGTGCCAGCAGCTTAACCGAGCAGTACTTC.

This sequence joins TRBV7-2 and TRBJ2-1; 13 nucleotides match TRBD2. V was pared by 3 bases and J by 9 bases, with 5 bases of the junction left unmatched. The CDR3 is 15 residues long. Germline loops: CDR1 SGHTA, CDR2 FQGNSA. This chain's CDR3 is CASSFGLAGVSEQFF. CDR3 sequence (DNA): TGTGCCAGCAGCTTCGGACTAGCGGGAGTCAGTGAGCAGTTCTTC.

This clonotype was seen only a few times. The J gene is TRBJ2-5, the V gene TRBV30; D call uncertain. The germline V and J ends were trimmed by 3 bases and 5 bases, with 16 bases remaining between them. The CDR3 runs 14 residues. The germline V gene has CDR1 GTSNPN and CDR2 SVGIG (reference sequence). CDR3 nucleotide sequence: TGTGCCTGGAGGAACTGGGCAGTGGCCGAGACCCAGTACTTC. Translation gives CAWRNWAVAETQYF.

The V call is TRBV12-3 or TRBV12-4, the J call TRBJ1-2; D remains unclear. The CDR3 is 14 residues long. Trimming pared 6 bases from V and 8 bases from J, leaving 19 bases between. The CDR3 here is CASSRFTAEEGYTF. The CDR3 region has the DNA TGTGCCAGCAGCCGCTTTACAGCTGAGGAAGGCTACACCTTC.

The table lists this clonotype with many counts. This sequence joins TRBV29-1 and TRBJ1-5; D not certain. Germline lookup yields CDR1 SQVTM and CDR2 ANQGSEA. There are 13 residues in the CDR3. V lost 6 bases to trimming and J lost 0 bases, with 9 bases between them. CDR3 region: CSVRENSNQPQHF. The CDR3 region has the DNA TGCAGCGTCCGGGAAAATAGCAATCAGCCCCAGCATTTT.

This clonotype was observed a handful of times. The V and J genes are TRBV12-3 or TRBV12-4 and TRBJ2-1, with D hard to call. V lost 6 bases and J lost 6, with 6 bases in between. This CDR3 is 11 amino acids long. CDR3 DNA: TGTGCCAGCAGATACCTCAATGAGCAGTTCTTC. The encoded protein is CASRYLNEQFF.

The chain carries TRBV4-1 and TRBJ1-6; D call uncertain. This CDR3 contains 12 residues. Between the trimmed V and J ends, which lost 6 bases and 11 bases, there was a span of 11 bases. CDR1 is MGHRA, CDR2 YSYEKL, per germline. This CDR3 reads CASSPPAAPLHF. The DNA of the CDR3 is TGCGCCAGCAGTCCCCCCGCGGCACCCCTCCACTTT.

This chain connects TRBV7-9 to TRBJ2-2, with D possibly matching TRBD1 (5 bases). V gave up 5 bases and J gave up 3 bases, with 10 bases separating them. The CDR3 spans 14 residues. Per the germline V gene, CDR1 is SEHNR and CDR2 is FQNEAQ (reference sequence). CDR3 DNA sequence: TGTGCCAGCAGCCCAGGGATGGACACCGGGGAGCTGTTTTTT. It codes for CASSPGMDTGELFF.

At least ten counts were recorded for this clonotype. The V and J genes are TRBV7-3 and TRBJ2-3; D call uncertain. The CDR3 has 15 residues. CDR1 is SGHTA, CDR2 FQGTGA, per germline. The germline V and J ends were trimmed by 5 bases and 5 bases, with 17 bases remaining between them. The chain's CDR3 is CASSLGGRVEDTQYF. As DNA, the CDR3 is TGTGCCAGCAGCCTGGGCGGTCGGGTGGAAGATACGCAGTATTTT.

This clonotype was found a few times. The V gene is TRBV20-1, the J gene TRBJ2-7; 13 bases are shared with TRBD2. Germline V gene lookup returns CDR1 DFQATT and CDR2 SNEGSKA (reference sequence). This CDR3 contains 16 residues. Trimming took 0 bases from V and 3 from J; bases not matched to a gene: 5. The CDR3 DNA sequence: TGCAGTGCTAGAGAAGGGACTAGCGGGGCAGACTACGAGCAGTACTTC. Translated, it gives CSAREGTSGADYEQYF.

The V call is TRBV3-1, the J call TRBJ2-7, with D unresolved. This CDR3 region has 11 residues. Germline lookup yields CDR1 LGHDT and CDR2 YNNKEL (reference sequence). The V end was cut by 5 bases, the J end by 5 bases, with 7 bases between. Here the CDR3 DNA reads TGTGCCAGCAGCAATCGGGACGAGCAGTACTTC. This sequence encodes CASSNRDEQYF.

This clonotype has just a few counts. V usage is TRBV20-1 and J usage is TRBJ2-7; D unresolved. CDR1 is DFQATT and CDR2 is SNEGSKA in the germline V gene (reference sequence). The V end lost 2 bases, the J end lost 2 bases, and 19 bases lay between the germline ends. The CDR3 is 16 amino acids. CDR3 sequence (DNA): TGCAGTGCTAGAAAAACCAAAGCCGAATACCCCTACGAGCAGTACTTC. The encoded protein is CSARKTKAEYPYEQYF.

This clonotype appeared once. The chain uses TRBV11-1 and TRBJ2-5; TRBD2 agrees at 11 bases. The germline gives CDR1 SGHAT, CDR2 FQDESV (reference sequence). With 5 bases clipped from V and 2 bases from J, the junction kept 16 bases outside the gene matches. This CDR3 spans 19 amino acids. CDR3 coding DNA: TGTGCCAGCAGCCCACGCTCGGGACTAGCGGCTTGGGGGCAAGAGACCCAGTACTTC. The encoded protein is CASSPRSGLAAWGQETQYF. Drawing the rest from reference TRBV11-1 and TRBJ2-5, the complete variable domain is EAEVAQSPRYKITEKSQAVAFWCDPISGHATLYWYRQILGQGPELLVQFQDESVVDDSQLPKDRFSAERLKGVDSTLKIQPAELGDSAMYLCASSPRSGLAAWGQETQYFGPGTRLLVL.

This clonotype was seen a handful of times. The chain carries TRBV12-3 or TRBV12-4 and TRBJ1-3; no firm D call. V was clipped by 6 bases and J by 4 bases, with 10 bases between them. The CDR3 length is 13 residues. This chain's CDR3 is CASSAEPGNTIYF. The CDR3 coding sequence is TGTGCCAGCAGCGCCGAACCCGGAAACACCATATATTTT.